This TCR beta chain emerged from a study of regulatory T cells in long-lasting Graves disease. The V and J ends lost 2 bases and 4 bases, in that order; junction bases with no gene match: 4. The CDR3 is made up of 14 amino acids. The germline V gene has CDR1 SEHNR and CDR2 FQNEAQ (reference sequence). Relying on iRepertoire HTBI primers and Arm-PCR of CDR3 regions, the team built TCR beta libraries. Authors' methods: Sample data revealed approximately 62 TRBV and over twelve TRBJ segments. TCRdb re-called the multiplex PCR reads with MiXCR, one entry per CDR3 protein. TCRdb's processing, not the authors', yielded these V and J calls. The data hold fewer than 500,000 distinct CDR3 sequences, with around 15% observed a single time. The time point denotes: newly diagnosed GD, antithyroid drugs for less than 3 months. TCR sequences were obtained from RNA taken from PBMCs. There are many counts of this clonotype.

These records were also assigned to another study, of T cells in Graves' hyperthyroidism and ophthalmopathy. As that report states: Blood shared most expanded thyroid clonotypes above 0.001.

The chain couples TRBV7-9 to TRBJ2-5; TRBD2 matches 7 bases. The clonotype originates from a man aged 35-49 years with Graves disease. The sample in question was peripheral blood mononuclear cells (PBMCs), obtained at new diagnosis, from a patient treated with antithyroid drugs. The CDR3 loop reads CASSLSGAGETQYF. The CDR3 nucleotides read TGTGCCAGCAGCTTAAGCGGGGCGGGAGAGACCCAGTACTTC.